The clone carrying this T cell receptor (beta chain) was seen many times. Its antigen is currently unknown. V lost 3 bases to trimming and J lost 8 bases, with 6 bases between them. The length of the CDR3 is 11 residues. CDR1 is SGHDT and CDR2 is YYEEEE in the germline V gene. A quantitative 5'-RACE method, one with molecular barcodes, was used to make TCR beta libraries. Using its own MiXCR run on the 5' RACE reads, TCRdb lists one record per CDR3 protein. This table holds 210,000 or so distinct CDR3 sequences, under 30% found once. The data belong to a study of CD8 T cells in ankylosing spondylitis. Study-level findings and limits: Disease-linked clones were CD8+ and relatively rare in peripheral blood.

The sequence was collected from a male donor with ankylosing spondylitis or in good health (not recorded which). This sequence joins TRBV5-6 and TRBJ2-1; tentatively, D is TRBD1 or TRBD2 (5 bases each). The specimen sequenced was blood, either unsorted or a sorted T cell fraction (not recorded which). CDR3 protein: CASSSGHEQFF. The CDR3 DNA reads TGTGCCAGCAGCTCGGGGCATGAGCAGTTCTTC.